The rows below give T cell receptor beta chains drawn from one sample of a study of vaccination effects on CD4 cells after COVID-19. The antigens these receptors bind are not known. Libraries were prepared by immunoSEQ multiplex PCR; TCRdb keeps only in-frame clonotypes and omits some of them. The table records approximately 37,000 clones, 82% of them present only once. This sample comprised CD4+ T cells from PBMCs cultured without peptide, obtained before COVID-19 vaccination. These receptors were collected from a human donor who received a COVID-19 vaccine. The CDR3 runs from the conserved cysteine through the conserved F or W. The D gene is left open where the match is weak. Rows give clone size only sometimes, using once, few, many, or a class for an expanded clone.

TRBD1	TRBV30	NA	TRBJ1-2	TGTGCCACTGACAGGGTAGTCTACACCTTC	CATDRVVYTF
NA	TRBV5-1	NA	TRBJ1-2	TGCGCCAGCAGCTTGGGGCAGGCGGGGTATGGCTACACCTTC	CASSLGQAGYGYTF
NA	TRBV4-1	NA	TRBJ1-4	TGCGCCAGCAGCCAAGTGCCCCAGAAGAATGAAAAACTGTTTTTT	CASSQVPQKNEKLFF
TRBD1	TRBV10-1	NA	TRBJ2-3	TGCGCCAGCAGACCCGGGACAGGGAAGTTCCCAGATACGCAGTATTTT	CASRPGTGKFPDTQYF
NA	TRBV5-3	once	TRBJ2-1	TGTGCCAGAAGCTTGAGTGGGGAGCAGTTCTTC	CARSLSGEQFF
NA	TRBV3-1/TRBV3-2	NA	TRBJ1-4	TGTGCCAGCAGCCAATCCCCGGGGCCTATTGAAAAACTGTTTTTT	CASSQSPGPIEKLFF
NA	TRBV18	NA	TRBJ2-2	TGTGCCAGCTCAAGGGGAGGCGCGAACACCGGGGAGCTGTTTTTT	CASSRGGANTGELFF
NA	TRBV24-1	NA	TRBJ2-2	TGTGCCACCAGTGATACCGGTTCGACCGGGGAGCTGTTTTTT	CATSDTGSTGELFF
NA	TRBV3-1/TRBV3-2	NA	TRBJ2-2	TGTGCCAGCAACCTCCTCGCGGGTCCCGGGGAGCTGTTTTTT	CASNLLAGPGELFF
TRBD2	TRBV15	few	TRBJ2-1	TGTGCCACCAGCAGAGTTGGGGAGGGTGAGCAGTTCTTC	CATSRVGEGEQFF
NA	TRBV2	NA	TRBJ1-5	TGTGCCAGCAGTGAAGTGGACCGCGCGAGCCAGCATTTT	CASSEVDRASQHF
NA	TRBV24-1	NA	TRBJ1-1	TGTGCCACCAGTGATAGAAGAAACACTGAAGCTTTCTTT	CATSDRRNTEAFF
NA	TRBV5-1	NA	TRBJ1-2	TGCGCCAGCAGCTCTCCTGGCGGGGGGAGTTCTAACTATGGCTACACCTTC	CASSSPGGGSSNYGYTF
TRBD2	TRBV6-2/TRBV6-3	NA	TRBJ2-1	TGTGCCAGCAGTAAACAGCGGGGGAGATACAATGAGCAGTTCTTC	CASSKQRGRYNEQFF
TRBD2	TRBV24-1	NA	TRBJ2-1	TGTGCCACCAGTGAGTCTAGCGGGGGGGCTTTGAATGAGCAGTTCTTC	CATSESSGGALNEQFF
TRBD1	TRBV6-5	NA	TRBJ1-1	TGTGCCAGCAGCCCCCAGGGGGGAATGAACACTGAAGCTTTCTTT	CASSPQGGMNTEAFF
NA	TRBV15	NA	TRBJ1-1	TGTGCCACCAGCTTAACGGAGAACACTGAAGCTTTCTTT	CATSLTENTEAFF
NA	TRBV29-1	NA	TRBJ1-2	TGCAGCGTTGACGGGGGGCTTGGTGGCTACACCTTC	CSVDGGLGGYTF
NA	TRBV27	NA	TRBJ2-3	TGTGCCAGCAGTTTATCGGGGCGGAGAGGCACAGATACGCAGTATTTT	CASSLSGRRGTDTQYF
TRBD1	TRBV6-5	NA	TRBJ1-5	TGTGCCAGCAGGAAGGACAGGGGTTATCAGCCCCAGCATTTT	CASRKDRGYQPQHF
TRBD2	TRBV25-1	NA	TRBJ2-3	TGTGCCAGCAGTGAGGTCGCGGGGGGGCCGGGAGATACGCAGTATTTT	CASSEVAGGPGDTQYF
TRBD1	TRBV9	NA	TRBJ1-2	TGTGCCAGCAGCGGACCGACAGGGGCCCTCTATGGCTACACCTTC	CASSGPTGALYGYTF
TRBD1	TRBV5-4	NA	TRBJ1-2	TGTGCCAGCAGCCGAGACCGGGACAGTCATGGCTACACCTTC	CASSRDRDSHGYTF
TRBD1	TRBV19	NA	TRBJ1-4	TGTGCCAGTTCTGAAGGGGGCGCGCAAGAAAAACTGTTTTTT	CASSEGGAQEKLFF
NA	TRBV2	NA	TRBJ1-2	TGTGCCAGCAGTGAAAACCCCGAATATGGCTACACCTTC	CASSENPEYGYTF
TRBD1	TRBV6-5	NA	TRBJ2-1	TGTGCCAGCAGGGACAGGGGGTCGTACAATGAGCAGTTCTTC	CASRDRGSYNEQFF
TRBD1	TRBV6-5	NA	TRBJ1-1	TGTGCCAGCAGTTTCGGGACAGGGGAGGGTGAAGCTTTCTTT	CASSFGTGEGEAFF
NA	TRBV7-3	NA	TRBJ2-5	TGTGCCAGCAGCTTCGAGCGTGCCCAAGAGACCCAGTACTTC	CASSFERAQETQYF
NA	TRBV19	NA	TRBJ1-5	TGTGCCAGTAGAAGGGGGACCGCGTTCGGGCAGCCCCAGCATTTT	CASRRGTAFGQPQHF
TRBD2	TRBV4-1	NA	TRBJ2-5	TGCGCCAGCAGCCAAGTAGCGGGGGGTACTGGAGAGACCCAGTACTTC	CASSQVAGGTGETQYF
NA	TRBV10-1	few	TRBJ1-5	TGCGCCAGCAGTATTTCGCAGTTTGGAATCTGTCAGCCCCAGCATTTT	CASSISQFGICQPQHF
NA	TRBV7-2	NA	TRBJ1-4	TGTGCCAGCAGCTTAGGAGGCGGCGGGGCGTGGGAAAAACTGTTTTTT	CASSLGGGGAWEKLFF
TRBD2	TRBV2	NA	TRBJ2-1	TGTGCCAGCAGCGTATCGGGACTAGCGGGGGGTCTTGAGCAGTTCTTC	CASSVSGLAGGLEQFF
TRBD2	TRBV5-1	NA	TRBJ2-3	TGCGCCAGCAGTGGAGCGGGGCTCACAGATACGCAGTATTTT	CASSGAGLTDTQYF
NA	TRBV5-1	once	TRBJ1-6	TGCGCCAGCAGCCAATGGACCGGAAGTTCACCCCTCCACTTT	CASSQWTGSSPLHF
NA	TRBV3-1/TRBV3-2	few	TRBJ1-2	TGTGCCAGCAGCCAAGGTCTGGAAGCCTATGGCTACACCTTC	CASSQGLEAYGYTF
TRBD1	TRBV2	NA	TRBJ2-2	TGTGCCAGCAGTCCACAGGGGGCGACCGGGGAGCTGTTTTTT	CASSPQGATGELFF
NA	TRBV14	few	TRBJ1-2	TGTGCCAGCAGCCCCTTGGACGGCCAGAACTATGGCTACACCTTC	CASSPLDGQNYGYTF
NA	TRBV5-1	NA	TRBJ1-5	TGCGCCAGCAGCTTGGGGCCCCTGGACAATCAGCCCCAGCATTTT	CASSLGPLDNQPQHF
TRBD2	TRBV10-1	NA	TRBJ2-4	TGCGCCAGCAGTGAGGCTAGCGGGGGTCTCAAAAACATTCAGTACTTC	CASSEASGGLKNIQYF
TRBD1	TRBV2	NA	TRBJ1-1	TGTGCCAGCAGTGACGGGACAGAGAACACTGAAGCTTTCTTT	CASSDGTENTEAFF
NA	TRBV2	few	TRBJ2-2	TGTGCCAGCGCGCCTCCGGGACACCGTTCCACCGGGGAGCTGTTTTTT	CASAPPGHRSTGELFF
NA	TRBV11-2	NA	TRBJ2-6	TGTGCCAGCAGCTCAACGACCTCTGGGGCCAACGTCCTGACTTTC	CASSSTTSGANVLTF
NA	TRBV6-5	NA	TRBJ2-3	TGTGCCAGCAGTTTGAAGCGGAGGACCCCGCATACGCAGTATTTT	CASSLKRRTPHTQYF
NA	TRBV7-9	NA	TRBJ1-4	TGTGCCAGCAGCTTCGTAGGGTGGAGGCCGCAGGAAGAGAATGAAAAACTGTTTTTT	CASSFVGWRPQEENEKLFF